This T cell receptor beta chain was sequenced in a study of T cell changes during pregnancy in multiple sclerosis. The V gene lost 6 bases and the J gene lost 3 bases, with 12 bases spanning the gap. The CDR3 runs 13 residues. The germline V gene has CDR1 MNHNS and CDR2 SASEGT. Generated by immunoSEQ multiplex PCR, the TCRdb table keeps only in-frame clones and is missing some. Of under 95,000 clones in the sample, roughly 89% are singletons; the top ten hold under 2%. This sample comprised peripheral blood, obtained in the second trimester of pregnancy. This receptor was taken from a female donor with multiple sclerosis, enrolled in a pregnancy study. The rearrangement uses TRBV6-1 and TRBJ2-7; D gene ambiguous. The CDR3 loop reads CASSLFSFYEQYF. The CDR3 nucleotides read TGTGCCAGCAGCCTTTTCAGTTTCTACGAGCAGTACTTC.